This T cell receptor (beta chain) was retrieved from a study of Ad26.COV2.S vaccination and SARS-CoV-2 variants. The protocol was immunoSEQ multiplex PCR, while the TCRdb copy is restricted to in-frame clones and leaves out a portion. Of about 400,000 clones in the sample, approximately 91% were seen once. Trimming shortened V by 10 bases and J by 2 bases, and 15 bases separated the two germline ends. Germline values: CDR1 MNHEY, CDR2 SVGAGI. The CDR3 is 14 amino acids. As for treatment: some 20 received Ad26.COV2.S at low or high dose, single or two shots; about 5 received placebo; per-sample allocation not given. The investigators took samples on day 63 after the first vaccine or placebo injection.

The specimen was peripheral blood, collected in a trial of Ad26.COV2.S vaccine versus placebo. The V and J genes are TRBV6-5 and TRBJ1-3; D perhaps matches TRBD1 (5 bases). The sequence was obtained from a person between 18 and 65 years old who received the Ad26.COV2.S COVID-19 vaccine or a placebo. The CDR3 DNA sequence: TGTGCCACCCGAGAGGGGTTGGCTGGAAACACCATATATTTT. It yields the protein CATREGLAGNTIYF.